The clone carrying this T cell receptor (beta chain) was counted many times. RNA transcripts yielded amplified TCR beta CDR3 regions. RT-PCR in the first round (using the HTBI primer set) targeted the TCR CDR3. TCRdb reprocessed the multiplex PCR reads with MiXCR, giving one entry per CDR3 protein. The repertoire holds hundreds of thousands of distinct CDR3 sequences, with about 14% as singletons. The data are from a study of T cells in Graves' hyperthyroidism and ophthalmopathy. The TCR was taken from a woman between 50 and 59 years old with Graves' ophthalmopathy. Sequences were obtained from blood.

In DNA form, the CDR3 reads TGTGCCAGCAGTTTAATAGGTGGGGGGGAGGGCTCCTACGAGCAGTACTTC. Its translation: CASSLIGGGEGSYEQYF. The V and J genes are TRBV28 and TRBJ2-7; 7 nucleotides line up with TRBD2. Unmatched junction bases numbered 10, after V lost 2 bases and J lost 0 bases. The CDR3 spans 17 residues. Looked up from germline, CDR1 is MDHEN and CDR2 is SYDVKM.